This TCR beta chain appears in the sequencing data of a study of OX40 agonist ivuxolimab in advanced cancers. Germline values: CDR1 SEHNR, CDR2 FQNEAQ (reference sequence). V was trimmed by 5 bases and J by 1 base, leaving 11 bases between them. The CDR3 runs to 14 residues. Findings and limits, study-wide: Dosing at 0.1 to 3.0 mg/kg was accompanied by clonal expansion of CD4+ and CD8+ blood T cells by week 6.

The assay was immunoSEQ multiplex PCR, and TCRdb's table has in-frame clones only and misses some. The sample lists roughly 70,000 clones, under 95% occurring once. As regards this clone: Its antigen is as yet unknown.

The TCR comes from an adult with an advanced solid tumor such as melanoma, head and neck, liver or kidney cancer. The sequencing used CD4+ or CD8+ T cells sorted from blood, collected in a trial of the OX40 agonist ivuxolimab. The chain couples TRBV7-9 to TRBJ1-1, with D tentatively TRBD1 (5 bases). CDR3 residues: CASSRAQGNTEAFF. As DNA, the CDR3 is TGTGCCAGCAGCCGAGCCCAGGGGAACACTGAAGCTTTCTTT. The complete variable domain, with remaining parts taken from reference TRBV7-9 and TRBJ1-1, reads DTGVSQNPRHKITKRGQNVTFRCDPISEHNRLYWYRQTLGQGPEFLTYFQNEAQLEKSRLLSDRFSAERPKGSFSTLEIQRTEQGDSAMYLCASSRAQGNTEAFFGQGTRLTVV.